This T cell receptor beta chain comes out of a study of human T cells and chemical hapten exposure. CDR1 is DFQATT and CDR2 is SNEGSKA in the germline V gene (reference sequence). The V end lost 0 bases, the J end lost 4 bases, and 15 bases lay between the germline ends. This CDR3 region has 15 residues. TCRdb re-called the RACE reads through MiXCR, storing one row per CDR3 protein. In the table there are roughly 90,000 distinct CDR3 sequences, approximately 10% of which are singletons. This clonotype was counted ten times or more. The time point here: patch test 3, about 24 weeks after DPC sensitization. The treatment is: therapeutic diphenylcyclopropenone sensitization with weekly scalp DPC. Alopecia patients deemed DPC-suitable, aged 18 to 70, excluding pregnancy.

This receptor was taken from a woman in her twenties or thirties with alopecia areata. Some clones in this sample may be carry-over from other donors' samples. The sequencing used whole blood, collected in connection with sensitization to the hapten diphenylcyclopropenone (DPC). The V and J genes are TRBV20-1 and TRBJ2-5; D is unresolved. For the CDR3, the DNA is TGCAGTGCTAGAGATTTAGGCTATATAGCAGAGACCCAGTACTTC. Protein: CSARDLGYIAETQYF.